Here is one T cell receptor (beta chain) with its context. What it recognizes is unknown. The CDR3 sequence is 16 residues long. V dropped 3 bases and J dropped 8 bases, with 23 bases sitting between them. CDR1 and CDR2 (germline): MDHEN, SYDVKM. This sample is part of a study of spatial heterogeneity in lung cancer. About the research overall: Detected sequences consistently included more beta-chain ones than alpha-chain ones.

Time point here: sample taken at primary tumor resection. Tumor, nontumor lung or frozen PBMC supplied whole RNA, sequenced without sorting. Overall study results and limits: Blood contained ubiquitous expanded tumor TCRs more at resection than at follow-up.

Unique molecular identifiers tagged every individual TCR cDNA molecule. One entry per CDR3 protein, called by TCRdb with MiXCR from the 5' RACE reads. The sample holds about 85,000 distinct CDR3 sequences; approximately 20% are singletons and the top ten take 6.2%. The receptor's source is a male donor with early-stage non-small cell lung cancer. Here the sequenced sample was PBMCs, taken at surgery. The V and J genes are TRBV28 and TRBJ2-7; TRBD1 is a possible D gene (7 bases). The CDR3 here is CASSFLSGRGQLQQYF. CDR3 sequence (DNA): TGTGCCAGCAGTTTCTTATCTGGGCGGGGACAGCTCCAGCAGTACTTC.